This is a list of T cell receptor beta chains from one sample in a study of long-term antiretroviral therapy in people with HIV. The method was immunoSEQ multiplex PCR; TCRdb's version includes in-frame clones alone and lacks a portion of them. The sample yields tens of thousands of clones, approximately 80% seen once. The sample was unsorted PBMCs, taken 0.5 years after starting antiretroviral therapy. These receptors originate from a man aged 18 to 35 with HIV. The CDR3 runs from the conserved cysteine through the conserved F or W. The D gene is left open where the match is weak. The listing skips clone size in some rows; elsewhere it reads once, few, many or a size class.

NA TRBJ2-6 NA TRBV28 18 CASSSPRGGLFGANVLTF TGTGCCAGCAGCTCCCCCAGGGGTGGCCTTTTTGGGGCCAACGTCCTGACTTTC
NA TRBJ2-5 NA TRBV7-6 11 CASSPSETQYF TGTGCCAGCAGCCCGAGCGAGACCCAGTACTTC
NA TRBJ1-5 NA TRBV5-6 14 CASSLGQSNQPQHF TGTGCCAGCAGCTTGGGACAGTCCAATCAGCCCCAGCATTTT
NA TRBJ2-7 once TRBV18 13 CASSPRTADEQYF TGTGCCAGCTCCCCCCGTACAGCGGACGAGCAGTACTTC
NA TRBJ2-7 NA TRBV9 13 CASSERVEGEQYF TGTGCCAGCAGCGAGAGAGTAGAGGGGGAGCAGTACTTC
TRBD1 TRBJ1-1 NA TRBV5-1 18 CASSSDGQGGRMNTEAFF TGCGCCAGCAGCTCAGATGGACAGGGGGGGAGGATGAACACTGAAGCTTTCTTT
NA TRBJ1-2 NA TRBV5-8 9 CASRPDRGF TGTGCCAGCAGACCTGACCGCGGCTTC
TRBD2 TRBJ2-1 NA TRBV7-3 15 CASSPTSGGGDEQFF TGTGCCAGCAGCCCGACTAGCGGGGGTGGCGATGAGCAGTTCTTC
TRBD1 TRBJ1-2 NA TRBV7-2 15 CASSSRDRGRDGYTF TGTGCCAGCAGCTCCCGGGACAGGGGACGGGATGGCTACACCTTC
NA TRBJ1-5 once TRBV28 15 CASSLSDTYNQPQHF TGTGCCAGCAGTTTATCCGACACCTACAATCAGCCCCAGCATTTT
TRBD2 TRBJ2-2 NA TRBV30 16 CARKSGGNLNTGELFF TGTGCTCGAAAAAGCGGGGGGAACTTGAACACCGGGGAGCTGTTTTTT
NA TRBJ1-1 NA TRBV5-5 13 CASSWVGNTEAFF TGTGCCAGCAGCTGGGTAGGGAACACTGAAGCTTTCTTT
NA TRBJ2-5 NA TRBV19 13 CASSTQGGETQYF TGTGCCAGTAGTACACAGGGAGGGGAGACCCAGTACTTC
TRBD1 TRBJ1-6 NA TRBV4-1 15 CASSQAGTGESPLHF TGCGCCAGCAGCCAAGCCGGGACAGGGGAATCACCCCTCCACTTT
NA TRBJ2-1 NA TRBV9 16 CASSVVPGGSYNEQFF TGTGCCAGCAGCGTAGTTCCAGGGGGGTCCTACAATGAGCAGTTCTTC
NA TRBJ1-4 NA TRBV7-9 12 CASSLGNEKLFF TGTGCCAGCAGCCTCGGTAATGAAAAACTGTTTTTT
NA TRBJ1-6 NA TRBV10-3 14 CAISESPRDSPLHF TGTGCCATCAGTGAGTCGCCGCGGGATTCACCCCTCCACTTT
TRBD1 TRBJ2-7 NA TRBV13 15 CASSSGQESSYEQYF TGTGCCAGCAGCTCGGGACAGGAAAGCTCCTACGAGCAGTACTTC
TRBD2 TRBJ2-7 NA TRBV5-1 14 CASSPGGSPYEQYF TGCGCCAGCAGCCCCGGCGGGAGCCCCTACGAGCAGTACTTC
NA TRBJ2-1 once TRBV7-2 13 CASSLADAYEQFF TGTGCCAGCAGCTTAGCGGACGCATATGAGCAGTTCTTC
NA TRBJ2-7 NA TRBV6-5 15 CASSGRGAGSYEQYF TGTGCCAGCAGTGGACGAGGGGCGGGCTCCTACGAGCAGTACTTC
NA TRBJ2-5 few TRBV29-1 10 CSVLGETQYF TGCAGCGTTCTAGGGGAGACCCAGTACTTC
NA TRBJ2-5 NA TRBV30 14 CAWSGTWTVETQYF TGTGCCTGGAGCGGGACTTGGACGGTTGAGACCCAGTACTTC
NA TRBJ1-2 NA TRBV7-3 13 CASSWTAAYGYTF TGTGCCAGCAGCTGGACGGCTGCTTATGGCTACACCTTC
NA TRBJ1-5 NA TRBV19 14 CASSAGYSNQPQHF TGTGCCAGTAGTGCAGGGTACAGCAATCAGCCCCAGCATTTT
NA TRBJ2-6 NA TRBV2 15 CASHRVATGANVLTF TGTGCCAGCCACAGGGTGGCGACTGGGGCCAACGTCCTGACTTTC
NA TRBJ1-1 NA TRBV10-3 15 CAISEKESGGTEAFF TGTGCCATCAGTGAGAAGGAGTCGGGGGGCACTGAAGCTTTCTTT
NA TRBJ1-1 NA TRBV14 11 CASSQGIRAFF TGTGCCAGCAGCCAAGGCATTAGGGCTTTCTTT
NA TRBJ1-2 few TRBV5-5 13 CASSLGPGFGYTF TGTGCCAGCAGCTTGGGACCGGGGTTTGGCTACACCTTC
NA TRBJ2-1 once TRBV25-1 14 CASSEVQGGNEQFF TGTGCCAGCAGTGAGGTACAGGGTGGCAATGAGCAGTTCTTC
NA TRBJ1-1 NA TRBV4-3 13 CASSQDDEAEAFF TGCGCCAGCAGCCAAGATGACGAGGCTGAAGCTTTCTTT
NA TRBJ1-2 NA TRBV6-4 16 CASSENSGGGMDGYTF TGTGCCAGCAGCGAAAACAGCGGAGGGGGTATGGATGGCTACACCTTC
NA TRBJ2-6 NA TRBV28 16 CASSTPGRSGANVLTF TGTGCCAGCAGTACCCCGGGTCGCTCTGGGGCCAACGTCCTGACTTTC
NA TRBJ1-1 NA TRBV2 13 CASRSTENTEAFF TGTGCCAGCAGATCGACAGAGAACACTGAAGCTTTCTTT
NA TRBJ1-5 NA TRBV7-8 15 CASSLGGVQREPQHF TGTGCCAGCAGCTTAGGAGGAGTACAGCGGGAGCCCCAGCATTTT
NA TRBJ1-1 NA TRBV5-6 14 CASSLLGLNTEAFF TGTGCCAGCAGTCTCCTCGGGTTGAACACTGAAGCTTTCTTT
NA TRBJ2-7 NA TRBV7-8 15 CASSLRTGVSYEQYF TGTGCCAGCAGCTTGCGGACGGGGGTTTCCTACGAGCAGTACTTC
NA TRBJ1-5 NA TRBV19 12 CASQHGDQPQHF TGTGCCAGTCAACACGGGGATCAGCCCCAGCATTTT
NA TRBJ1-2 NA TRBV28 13 CASSLSRNYGYTF TGTGCCAGCAGTTTGAGCAGGAACTATGGCTACACCTTC
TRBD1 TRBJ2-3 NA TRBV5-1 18 CASTAGTGGLLSTDTQYF TGCGCCAGCACCGCAGGGACAGGGGGTTTACTAAGCACAGATACGCAGTATTTT
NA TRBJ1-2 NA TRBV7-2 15 CASSSYLTGTYGYTF TGTGCCAGCAGCTCTTATTTAACAGGGACCTATGGCTACACCTTC
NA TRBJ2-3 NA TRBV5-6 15 CASSLGPISTDTQYF TGTGCCAGCAGCTTGGGCCCTATTAGCACAGATACGCAGTATTTT
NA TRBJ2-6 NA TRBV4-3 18 CASSQDRRLHSGANVLTF TGCGCCAGCAGCCAAGATAGGCGGCTTCACTCTGGGGCCAACGTCCTGACTTTC
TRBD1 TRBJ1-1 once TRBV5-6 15 CASSFLPGQGAEAFF TGTGCCAGCAGCTTTCTACCGGGACAGGGGGCTGAAGCTTTCTTT
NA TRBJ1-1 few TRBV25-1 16 CASSSVARGGDTEAFF TGTGCCAGCAGTTCCGTAGCCCGGGGAGGGGACACTGAAGCTTTCTTT
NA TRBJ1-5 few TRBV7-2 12 CASSLSGAPQHF TGTGCCAGCAGCTTATCGGGGGCGCCCCAGCATTTT
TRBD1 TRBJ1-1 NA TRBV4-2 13 CASNRGENTEAFF TGTGCCAGCAACAGGGGGGAGAACACTGAAGCTTTCTTT
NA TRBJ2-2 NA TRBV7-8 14 CASSFQGGTGELFF TGTGCCAGCAGCTTTCAGGGTGGCACCGGGGAGCTGTTTTTT
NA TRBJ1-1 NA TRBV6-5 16 CASSSHRQIPNTEAFF TGTGCCAGCAGTTCCCACCGACAGATCCCGAACACTGAAGCTTTCTTT
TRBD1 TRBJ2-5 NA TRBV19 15 CASSRTGGIGETQYF TGTGCCAGTAGTCGGACAGGGGGCATTGGGGAGACCCAGTACTTC
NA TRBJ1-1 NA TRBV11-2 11 CASKNSVYPFF TGTGCCAGCAAGAATAGTGTCTATCCTTTCTTT
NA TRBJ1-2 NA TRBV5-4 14 CASSLGQARYGYTF TGTGCCAGCAGCTTGGGACAGGCCCGCTATGGCTACACCTTC
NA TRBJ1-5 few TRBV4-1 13 CASSQDPRGPQHF TGCGCCAGCAGCCAAGACCCACGGGGGCCCCAGCATTTT
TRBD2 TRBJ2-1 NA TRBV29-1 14 CSVDGTSGTSEQFF TGCAGCGTTGACGGGACTAGCGGGACAAGTGAGCAGTTCTTC
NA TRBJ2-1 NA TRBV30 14 CACPSAGALEEQFF TGTGCCTGCCCCTCAGCCGGTGCCCTCGAGGAGCAGTTCTTC
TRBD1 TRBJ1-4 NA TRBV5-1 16 CASSQITGATNEKLFF TGCGCCAGCAGCCAAATCACAGGGGCAACTAATGAAAAACTGTTTTTT